The entry that follows covers one TCR beta chain sequence. Antigen specificity is unknown. The method was immunoSEQ multiplex PCR; TCRdb's version includes in-frame clones alone and lacks a portion of them. The sample has roughly 5,700 clones; 78% are singletons. This sample is part of a study of immune cell composition in non-small cell lung cancer. Broader study findings: No significant correlation existed between pack-years smoked and tumour clonality. Top 10 clone scores and clonality were higher in squamous than adenocarcinoma. Roughly 82% of squamous and 30% to 35% of adenocarcinoma cases had tumour-associated clones >0.5%. Overall clonality, unlike maximal tumour-associated clone frequency, did not predict TIL reactivity.

The CDR3 loop spans 16 amino acids. V dropped 2 bases and J dropped 3; count of bases not matched to a gene: 7. Germline V CDR1 and CDR2: MNHNY, SVGAGI (reference sequence). The chain couples TRBV6-6 to TRBJ1-5; 7 nucleotides match TRBD1. The sequence derives from a human donor with non-small cell lung cancer. Source material: lung tumor tissue. The CDR3: CASSYGQARYNQPQHF. The DNA for the CDR3 is TGTGCCAGCAGTTACGGACAGGCCCGTTACAATCAGCCCCAGCATTTT.